This T cell receptor (beta chain) was found in a study of blood T cells in healthy people across ages. Study-level points and caveats: Compared with aged donors, long-lived donors showed fewer expanded clones, suggesting selection. Estimates of total diversity, which came from one million sequenced T cells, were considered to be underestimates.

Together with a sample-barcoded 5' primer, a J-beta primer mix was included in a second PCR lasting roughly 6 to 12 cycles. Each cDNA molecule received a tag from a template-switch adaptor that had 12 random nucleotides. Each CDR3 protein is one row after TCRdb ran MiXCR on the 5' RACE reads. The repertoire holds 1.5 million to 2 million distinct CDR3 sequences, 35% to 50% seen once, with around 23% in the top ten. Concerning this clonotype: Its specificity is unknown.

V dropped 1 base and J dropped 6 bases, with 7 bases sitting between them. This CDR3 is built from 12 residues. The source of this sequence is a human donor in good health. Sequencing was performed on blood. This rearrangement joins TRBV12-3 or TRBV12-4 to TRBJ2-7; D might be TRBD2 (5 bases). Here the CDR3 reads CASSLERVEQYF. CDR3 nucleotides: TGTGCCAGCAGTTTAGAGAGGGTCGAGCAGTACTTC.